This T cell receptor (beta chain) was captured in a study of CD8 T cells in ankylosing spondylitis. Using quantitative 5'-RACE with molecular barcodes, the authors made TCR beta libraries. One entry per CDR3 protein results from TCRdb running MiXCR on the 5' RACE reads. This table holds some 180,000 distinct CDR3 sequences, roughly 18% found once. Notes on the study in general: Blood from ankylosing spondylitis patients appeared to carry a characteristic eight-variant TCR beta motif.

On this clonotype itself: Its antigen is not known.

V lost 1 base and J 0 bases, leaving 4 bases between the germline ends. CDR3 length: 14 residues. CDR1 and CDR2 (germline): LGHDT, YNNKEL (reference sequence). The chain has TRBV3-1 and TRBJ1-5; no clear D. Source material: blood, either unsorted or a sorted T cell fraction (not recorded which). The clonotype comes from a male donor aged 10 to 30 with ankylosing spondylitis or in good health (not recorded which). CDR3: CASSQAYSNQPQHF. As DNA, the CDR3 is TGTGCCAGCAGCCAAGCTTATAGCAATCAGCCCCAGCATTTT.